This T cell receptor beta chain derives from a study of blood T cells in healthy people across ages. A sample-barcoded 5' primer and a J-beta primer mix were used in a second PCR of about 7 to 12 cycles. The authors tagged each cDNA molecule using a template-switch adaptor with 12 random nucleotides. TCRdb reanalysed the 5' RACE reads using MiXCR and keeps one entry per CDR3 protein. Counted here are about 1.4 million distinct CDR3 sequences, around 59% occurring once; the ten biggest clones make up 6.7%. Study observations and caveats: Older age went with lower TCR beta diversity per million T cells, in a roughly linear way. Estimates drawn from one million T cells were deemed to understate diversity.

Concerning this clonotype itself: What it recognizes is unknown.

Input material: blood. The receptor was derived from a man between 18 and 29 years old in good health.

In DNA form, the CDR3 reads TGTGCCAGCAGCTTTGAGGTGAGAATGAACACTGAAGCTTTCTTT. Its translation: CASSFEVRMNTEAFF. This rearrangement joins TRBV5-6 to TRBJ1-1; no definite D call. With 2 bases removed from V and 0 bases from J, the gap between germline ends came to 11 bases. In germline, CDR1 is SGHDT, CDR2 YYEEEE. The CDR3 loop spans 15 amino acids.